This T cell receptor (beta chain) was captured in a study of blood T cell repertoires in COVID-19. The authors' processing: Using reference gene primer amplification, nucleated cell counts were estimated. Sequencing used immunoSEQ multiplex PCR; TCRdb keeps in-frame clones, though not all of them. From that table come the V and J calls and clone size; the DNA was used to work out D and trimming. Among roughly 43,000 clones listed, about nine tenths were seen once. V lost 3 bases and J lost 0, with 13 bases in between. The CDR3 loop spans 16 amino acids. CDR1 is SGHTA and CDR2 is FQGNSA in the germline V gene.

V and J are TRBV7-2 and TRBJ2-3; TRBD2 might be the D (6 bases). The origin of this receptor is a human donor in a cohort sampled during active COVID-19. Material for sequencing was peripheral blood. The CDR3 DNA is TGTGCCAGCAGCTTTGGGTCGACTAGAAGCACAGATACGCAGTATTTT. Protein sequence: CASSFGSTRSTDTQYF.